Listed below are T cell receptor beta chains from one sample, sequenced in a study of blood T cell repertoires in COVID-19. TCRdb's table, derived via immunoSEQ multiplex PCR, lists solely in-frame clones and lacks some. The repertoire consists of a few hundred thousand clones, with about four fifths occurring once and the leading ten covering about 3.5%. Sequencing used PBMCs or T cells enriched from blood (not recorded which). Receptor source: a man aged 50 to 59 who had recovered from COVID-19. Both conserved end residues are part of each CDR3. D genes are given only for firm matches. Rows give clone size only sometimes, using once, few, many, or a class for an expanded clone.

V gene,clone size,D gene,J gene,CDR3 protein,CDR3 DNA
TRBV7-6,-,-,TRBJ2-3,CASSPHSLDTQYF,TGTGCCAGCAGCCCCCACTCTTTAGATACGCAGTATTTT
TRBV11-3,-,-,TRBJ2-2,CASSLARQLNTGELFF,TGTGCCAGCAGCTTAGCCAGGCAGTTGAACACCGGGGAGCTGTTTTTT
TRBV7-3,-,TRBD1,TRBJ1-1,CASSRDSTHPTEAFF,TGTGCCAGCAGTCGGGACAGCACCCACCCCACTGAAGCTTTCTTT
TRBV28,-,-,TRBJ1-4,CASSLSVAREKLFF,TGTGCCAGCAGTTTAAGTGTGGCGAGGGAAAAACTGTTTTTT
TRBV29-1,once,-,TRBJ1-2,CSVDSVSSGSGYTF,TGCAGCGTTGATTCGGTATCCTCAGGATCTGGCTACACCTTC
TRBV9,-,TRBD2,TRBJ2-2,CASSVSLAGGTGELFF,TGTGCCAGCAGCGTTTCCCTAGCGGGAGGAACCGGGGAGCTGTTTTTT
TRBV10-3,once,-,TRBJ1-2,CAISESSGKGRTSNYGYTF,TGTGCCATCAGTGAGTCCAGCGGGAAGGGGCGTACCTCTAACTATGGCTACACCTTC
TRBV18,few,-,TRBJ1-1,CASSLAGGNTEAFF,TGTGCCAGCTCTCTAGCGGGCGGGAACACTGAAGCTTTCTTT
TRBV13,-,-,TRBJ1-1,CASSLGGRTTEAFF,TGTGCCAGCAGCTTAGGCGGGAGGACCACTGAAGCTTTCTTT
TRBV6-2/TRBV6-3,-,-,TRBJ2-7,CASSYPTDLYEQYF,TGTGCCAGCAGTTACCCGACAGACCTCTACGAGCAGTACTTC
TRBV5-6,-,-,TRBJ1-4,CASSLQGIYGEKLFF,TGTGCCAGCAGCCTACAGGGCATTTACGGTGAAAAACTGTTTTTT
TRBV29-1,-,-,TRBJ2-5,CSVGGVSGLGETQYF,TGCAGCGTTGGGGGGGTTTCGGGATTAGGAGAGACCCAGTACTTC
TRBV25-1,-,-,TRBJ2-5,CASSEFRGEAETQYF,TGTGCCAGCAGTGAATTTCGGGGTGAGGCGGAGACCCAGTACTTC
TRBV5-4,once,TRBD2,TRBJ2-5,CASSRLAGGPGETQYF,TGTGCCAGCAGCCGACTAGCGGGAGGGCCAGGCGAGACCCAGTACTTC
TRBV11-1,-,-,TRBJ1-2,CASSFNPTNLLSGYTF,TGTGCCAGCAGCTTCAATCCCACAAACCTTCTCTCTGGCTACACCTTC
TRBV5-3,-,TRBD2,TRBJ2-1,CARRFSGRSYNEQFF,TGTGCCAGAAGATTTAGCGGGAGGTCCTACAATGAGCAGTTCTTC
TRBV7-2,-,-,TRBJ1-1,CASSLGWGGVYNTEAFF,TGTGCCAGCAGCTTAGGTTGGGGAGGTGTCTACAACACTGAAGCTTTCTTT
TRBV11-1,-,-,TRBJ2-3,CASSLAGSTDTQYF,TGTGCCAGCAGCTTAGCGGGCAGCACAGATACGCAGTATTTT
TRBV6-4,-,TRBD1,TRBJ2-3,CASSAGQGVGTQYF,TGTGCCAGCAGTGCCGGACAGGGGGTGGGTACGCAGTATTTT
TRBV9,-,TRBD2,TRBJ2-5,CASSVTTSGRLGETQYF,TGTGCCAGCAGCGTGACCACTAGCGGGAGGTTGGGTGAGACCCAGTACTTC
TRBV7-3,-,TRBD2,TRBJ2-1,CASSLTHAGGAKEQFF,TGTGCCAGCAGCTTAACTCACGCCGGGGGGGCCAAAGAGCAGTTCTTC
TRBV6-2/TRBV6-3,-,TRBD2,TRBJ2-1,CASSYSGLAGVSEQFF,TGTGCCAGCAGTTACTCGGGACTAGCGGGAGTGTCTGAGCAGTTCTTC
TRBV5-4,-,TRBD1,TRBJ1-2,CASSFYGTDDGYTF,TGTGCCAGCAGTTTCTACGGGACAGACGATGGCTACACCTTC
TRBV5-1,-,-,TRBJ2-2,CASFKGIGELFF,TGCGCCAGCTTTAAGGGGATTGGGGAGCTGTTTTTT
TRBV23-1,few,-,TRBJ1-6,CASSQYKVYPAGSSPLHF,TGCGCCAGCAGTCAATACAAGGTATACCCGGCAGGAAGTTCACCCCTCCACTTT
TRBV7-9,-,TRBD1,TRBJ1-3,CASSPGQGLSGNTIYF,TGTGCCAGCAGCCCAGGACAGGGACTCTCTGGAAACACCATATATTTT
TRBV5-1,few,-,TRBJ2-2,CASSFGSRGSGELFF,TGCGCCAGCAGCTTCGGAAGCAGGGGTTCCGGGGAGCTGTTTTTT
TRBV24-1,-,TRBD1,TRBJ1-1,CATSDAGTGGLTEAFF,TGTGCCACCAGTGACGCTGGGACAGGGGGCCTCACTGAAGCTTTCTTT
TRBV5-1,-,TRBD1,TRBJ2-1,CASSLDPDRGHEQFF,TGCGCCAGCAGCTTGGATCCGGACAGGGGTCATGAGCAGTTCTTC
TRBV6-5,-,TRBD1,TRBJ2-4,CASSRPGQGGNIQYF,TGTGCCAGCAGCCGCCCAGGACAGGGTGGGAACATTCAGTACTTC
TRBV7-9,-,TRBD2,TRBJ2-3,CASSLIGLGIGDTQYF,TGTGCCAGCAGCTTAATCGGACTAGGGATTGGTGATACGCAGTATTTT
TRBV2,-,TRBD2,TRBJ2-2,CARGTTSGAGELFF,TGTGCCAGAGGGACTACTTCGGGGGCCGGGGAGCTGTTTTTT
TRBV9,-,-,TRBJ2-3,CASGDQTGEGTDTQYF,TGTGCCAGCGGCGACCAAACAGGCGAAGGCACAGATACGCAGTATTTT
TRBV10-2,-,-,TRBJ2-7,CASSIAAPYEQYF,TGCGCCAGCAGCATAGCGGCTCCCTACGAGCAGTACTTC
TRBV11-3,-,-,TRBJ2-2,CASSFSGTHTGELFF,TGTGCCAGCAGCTTTTCGGGAACACACACCGGGGAGCTGTTTTTT
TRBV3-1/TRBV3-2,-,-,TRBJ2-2,CASSQDRAATGELFF,TGTGCCAGCAGCCAAGACAGGGCCGCCACCGGGGAGCTGTTTTTT
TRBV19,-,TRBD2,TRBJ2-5,CASSIRLAGRAETQYF,TGTGCCAGTAGTATAAGGCTAGCGGGGCGCGCGGAGACCCAGTACTTC
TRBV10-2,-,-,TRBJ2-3,CASSEGVDTQYF,TGCGCCAGCAGTGAGGGAGTAGATACGCAGTATTTT
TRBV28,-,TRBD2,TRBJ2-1,CASSLSSGGAYNEQFF,TGTGCCAGCAGTTTATCTAGCGGGGGAGCCTACAATGAGCAGTTCTTC
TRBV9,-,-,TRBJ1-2,CASSVAGTADYGYTF,TGTGCCAGCAGCGTAGCGGGGACTGCCGACTATGGCTACACCTTC
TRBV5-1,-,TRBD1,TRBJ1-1,CASRGDSSLAEAFF,TGCGCCAGCAGGGGGGACAGCTCGTTGGCTGAAGCTTTCTTT
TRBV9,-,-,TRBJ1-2,CASSALGSDNGYTF,TGTGCCAGCAGCGCCCTTGGGAGCGACAATGGCTACACCTTC
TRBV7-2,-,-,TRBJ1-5,CASSYTGTQPQHF,TGTGCCAGCAGCTATACAGGGACCCAGCCCCAGCATTTT
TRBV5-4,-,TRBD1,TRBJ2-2,CASSLEGARGELFF,TGTGCCAGCAGCTTGGAGGGGGCGCGAGGGGAGCTGTTTTTT
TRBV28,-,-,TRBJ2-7,CASKTDTSYEQYF,TGTGCCAGCAAGACAGATACCTCCTACGAGCAGTACTTC
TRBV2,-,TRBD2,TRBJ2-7,CASGGGYEQYF,TGTGCCAGCGGGGGGGGCTACGAGCAGTACTTC
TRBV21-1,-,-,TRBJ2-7,CASSSRDRLSYEQYF,TGTGCCAGCAGCAGTCGGGACAGACTCTCCTACGAGCAGTACTTC
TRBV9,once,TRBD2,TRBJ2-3,CASSVLAGVTDTQYF,TGTGCCAGCAGCGTTTTAGCGGGAGTCACAGATACGCAGTATTTT
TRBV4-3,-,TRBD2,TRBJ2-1,CASSQGLADYYNEQFF,TGCGCCAGCAGCCAAGGGCTAGCGGACTACTACAATGAGCAGTTCTTC
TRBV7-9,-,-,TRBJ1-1,CASSSPSYTEAFF,TGTGCCAGCAGCAGCCCCTCGTACACTGAAGCTTTCTTT
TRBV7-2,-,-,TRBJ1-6,CASSALENVLSPLHF,TGTGCCAGCAGCGCCCTAGAAAATGTATTATCTCCCCTCCACTTT
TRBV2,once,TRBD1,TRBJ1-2,CASRAVQGNYGYTF,TGTGCCAGCAGGGCAGTACAGGGGAACTATGGCTACACCTTC
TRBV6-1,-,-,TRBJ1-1,CASSDINRDTEAFF,TGTGCCAGCAGTGATATTAACAGGGACACTGAAGCTTTCTTT
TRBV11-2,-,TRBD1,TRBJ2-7,CASSSFRGLRGKGYEQYF,TGTGCCAGCAGCTCCTTCCGGGGCCTCAGGGGGAAGGGCTACGAGCAGTACTTC